This record covers a single T cell receptor beta chain. The source of the sample is a study of OX40 agonist ivuxolimab in advanced cancers. About the research overall: Patients receiving dose escalation had hepatocellular carcinoma, melanoma, renal cell or head and neck cancer. At just under 85% male, the cohort had a mean age of 60 years, ranging from roughly 20 to 79.

At baseline, cycle 4 day 1, and cycle 7 day 1, blood was sampled. Measured with immunoSEQ multiplex PCR; TCRdb has only the in-frame clones, and not every one. The table has nearly 60,000 clones, 75% to 90% seen once. This CDR3 is built from 14 residues. With 7 bases removed from V and 0 bases from J, the gap between germline ends came to 11 bases. Looked up from germline, CDR1 is MRHNA and CDR2 is SNTAGT. The source of this sequence is an adult with an advanced solid tumor such as melanoma, head and neck, liver or kidney cancer. This specimen was CD4+ or CD8+ T cells sorted from blood, taken in a trial of the OX40 agonist ivuxolimab. V and J are TRBV6-4 and TRBJ2-3; D gene uncertain. Here the CDR3 DNA reads TGTGCCAGCAAGTTGTCAGAAAGCACAGATACGCAGTATTTT. Amino acid sequence: CASKLSESTDTQYF.